Listed below are T cell receptor beta chains from one sample, sequenced in a study of blood T cell repertoires in COVID-19. Profiled with immunoSEQ multiplex PCR; TCRdb holds only in-frame clones, not every one. Among some 130,000 clones, approximately 90% were seen once, and the ten largest hold 18%. Sample: peripheral blood. The source is a man aged 50-59 years with active or convalescent COVID-19. Each CDR3 is given with its conserved first and last residue. D genes are given only for firm matches. Clone sizes are given selectively: once, few, many, or a class where the clone is expanded.

D gene: -
clone size: -
V gene: TRBV5-1
J gene: TRBJ2-1
CDR3 protein: CASREAATSSYNEQFF
CDR3 DNA: TGCGCCAGCAGAGAGGCGGCAACGAGCTCCTACAATGAGCAGTTCTTC

D gene: TRBD1
clone size: -
V gene: TRBV3-1/TRBV3-2
J gene: TRBJ2-3
CDR3 protein: CASSSTGGGTDTQYF
CDR3 DNA: TGTGCCAGCAGCTCCACAGGGGGTGGCACAGATACGCAGTATTTT

D gene: -
clone size: -
V gene: TRBV24-1
J gene: TRBJ1-2
CDR3 protein: CATSDPRGSHYGYTF
CDR3 DNA: TGTGCCACCAGTGACCCCAGGGGAAGTCACTATGGCTACACCTTC

D gene: -
clone size: -
V gene: TRBV5-6
J gene: TRBJ1-4
CDR3 protein: CASSLGATVEKLFF
CDR3 DNA: TGTGCCAGCAGCTTGGGGGCGACAGTAGAAAAACTGTTTTTT

D gene: TRBD2
clone size: -
V gene: TRBV5-1
J gene: TRBJ2-3
CDR3 protein: CASSLDRGEWGNTQYF
CDR3 DNA: TGCGCCAGCAGCTTGGATCGGGGGGAGTGGGGAAATACGCAGTATTTT

D gene: TRBD1
clone size: -
V gene: TRBV7-8
J gene: TRBJ1-1
CDR3 protein: CASSSPGTGNTEAFF
CDR3 DNA: TGTGCCAGCAGCTCGCCGGGGACAGGGAACACTGAAGCTTTCTTT

D gene: TRBD1
clone size: once
V gene: TRBV18
J gene: TRBJ1-1
CDR3 protein: CASSPVDRGASNTEAFF
CDR3 DNA: TGTGCCAGCTCACCCGTCGACAGGGGAGCTTCGAACACTGAAGCTTTCTTT

D gene: -
clone size: -
V gene: TRBV27
J gene: TRBJ1-6
CDR3 protein: CASSLSSAELGSPLHF
CDR3 DNA: TGTGCCAGCAGTTTAAGTAGCGCCGAATTGGGTTCACCCCTCCACTTT

D gene: TRBD1
clone size: -
V gene: TRBV5-6
J gene: TRBJ1-4
CDR3 protein: CASSRPGTGGSGEKLFF
CDR3 DNA: TGTGCCAGCAGTCGTCCCGGGACAGGGGGCTCAGGGGAAAAACTGTTTTTT

D gene: TRBD1
clone size: -
V gene: TRBV9
J gene: TRBJ1-6
CDR3 protein: CASSVSGGLDNSPLHF
CDR3 DNA: TGTGCCAGCAGCGTATCAGGGGGGCTCGATAATTCACCCCTCCACTTT

D gene: TRBD2
clone size: -
V gene: TRBV5-1
J gene: TRBJ2-3
CDR3 protein: CASSPGTSRTDTQYF
CDR3 DNA: TGCGCCAGCAGCCCCGGGACTAGCCGCACAGATACGCAGTATTTT

D gene: TRBD1
clone size: -
V gene: TRBV9
J gene: TRBJ2-2
CDR3 protein: CASSPETGGTGELFF
CDR3 DNA: TGTGCCAGCAGCCCGGAGACAGGGGGCACCGGGGAGCTGTTTTTT

D gene: TRBD1
clone size: -
V gene: TRBV28
J gene: TRBJ2-6
CDR3 protein: CASSLGRGLSGANVLTF
CDR3 DNA: TGTGCCAGCAGTTTAGGCAGGGGGCTCTCTGGGGCCAACGTCCTGACTTTC

D gene: TRBD1
clone size: -
V gene: TRBV15
J gene: TRBJ2-7
CDR3 protein: CATSREGQGTYEQYF
CDR3 DNA: TGTGCCACCAGCAGAGAGGGACAGGGGACCTACGAGCAGTACTTC

D gene: TRBD1
clone size: -
V gene: TRBV12-5
J gene: TRBJ1-1
CDR3 protein: CASLPGTGTEAFF
CDR3 DNA: TGTGCTAGTTTACCAGGGACAGGCACTGAAGCTTTCTTT

D gene: -
clone size: -
V gene: TRBV18
J gene: TRBJ1-2
CDR3 protein: CASSPTTESYGYTF
CDR3 DNA: TGTGCCAGCTCACCGACGACAGAAAGCTATGGCTACACCTTC

D gene: -
clone size: -
V gene: TRBV2
J gene: TRBJ1-3
CDR3 protein: CASAPGSLGNTIYF
CDR3 DNA: TGTGCCAGCGCCCCAGGGTCGCTGGGAAACACCATATATTTT

D gene: -
clone size: -
V gene: TRBV20-1
J gene: TRBJ2-1
CDR3 protein: CSASIATYNEQFF
CDR3 DNA: TGCAGTGCTAGTATTGCAACTTACAATGAGCAGTTCTTC